These 23 T cell receptor beta chains were sequenced from one sample in a study of beta chain features in type 1 diabetes. The entirety of the isolated RNA underwent reverse transcription, so expressed TCRB transcripts were sequenced. Clones were sequenced by immunoSEQ multiplex PCR, and TCRdb holds only the in-frame ones, with some missing. The sample includes some 150,000 clones, roughly 11% of them seen just once. Sequenced material: central memory CD4+ T cells from blood. These receptors came from a man between 18 and 29 years old in good health.

V gene TRBV29-1 combines with J gene TRBJ1-1; D is unresolved. With 3 bases removed from V and 1 base from J, the gap between germline ends came to 6 bases. The CDR3 contains 12 residues. Germline CDR1 and CDR2: SQVTM and ANQGSEA. CDR3 in amino acids: CSVDYQNTEAFF. DNA of the CDR3: TGCAGCGTTGACTACCAGAACACTGAAGCTTTCTTT.

The rearrangement joins TRBV28 to TRBJ1-5; 7 bases map to TRBD1. The CDR3 consists of 16 residues. The germline CDR1 and CDR2 sequences are MDHEN and SYDVKM. Losses at the gene ends were 6 bases for V and 1 base for J; bases not matched to a gene: 9. The CDR3 DNA reads as TGTGCCAGCAGCCGTACAGGGGCGCGGAGCAATCAGCCCCAGCATTTT. It encodes CASSRTGARSNQPQHF.

This clone was seen a few times. The chain carries TRBV7-2 and TRBJ1-5; no firm D call. V lost 3 bases and J lost 2, with 8 bases in between. This CDR3 comprises 14 residues. The germline V gene encodes CDR1 SGHTA and CDR2 FQGNSA. CDR3 protein: CASSFIGGNQPQHF. CDR3 bases: TGTGCCAGCAGCTTTATCGGGGGCAATCAGCCCCAGCATTTT.

This clone was observed at least ten times. This chain links TRBV9 with TRBJ1-5, with D uncertain. CDR1 and CDR2 from the germline V gene are SGDLS and YYNGEE. V was trimmed by 4 bases and J by 8 bases, leaving 13 bases between them. The CDR3 sequence is 13 residues long. CDR3 bases: TGTGCCAGCAGCCCCTCCCCGGGCAAGCCCCAGCATTTT. Translated, it gives CASSPSPGKPQHF.

V usage is TRBV7-9 and J usage is TRBJ2-7; no clear D gene. The germline CDR1 and CDR2 sequences are SEHNR and FQNEAQ (reference sequence). The V end lost 5 bases, the J end lost 1 base, and 9 bases lay between the germline ends. This CDR3 contains 13 residues. Here the CDR3 reads CASSPIKSYEQYF. CDR3 DNA sequence: TGTGCCAGCAGCCCTATAAAGTCCTACGAGCAGTACTTC.

This clone was picked up a small number of times. The chain couples TRBV7-2 to TRBJ1-2, with 9 bases fitting TRBD1. Germline V lookup: CDR1 SGHTA, CDR2 FQGNSA. The CDR3 length is 14 residues. J lost 4 bases, V lost 5 bases, and 5 bases had no gene match. The CDR3 bases are TGTGCCAGCAGCAGGGGGACAGGGAGCTATGGCTACACCTTC. Amino acids: CASSRGTGSYGYTF.

The CDR3 sequence is CASSRRDRGRNGYTF. The CDR3 region has the DNA TGTGCCAGCAGCCGCCGGGACAGGGGGCGGAATGGCTACACCTTC. This sequence joins TRBV7-2 and TRBJ1-2; 12 bases agree with TRBD1. CDR1 is SGHTA and CDR2 is FQGNSA in the germline V gene. Trimming cost V 5 bases and J 6 bases; bases outside gene matches: 7. The CDR3 totals 15 residues.

The table lists this clone with a few counts. The CDR3 sequence is CSVDRDRGSDGYTF. CDR3 sequence (DNA): TGCAGCGTTGATCGGGACAGGGGATCCGATGGCTACACCTTC. J is TRBJ1-2 and V is TRBV29-1; 10 positions agree with TRBD1. The V gene's germline CDR1 is SQVTM and CDR2 ANQGSEA. The V gene end was trimmed by 3 bases and the J gene end by 6 bases; junction bases not matched to a gene: 7. The CDR3 has 14 residues.

The chain is built from TRBV7-7 and TRBJ2-1; maybe TRBD1 (6 bases). V was shortened by 1 base and J by 6 bases, with 7 bases between the two germline ends. Germline V CDR1 and CDR2: SSHAT, FNYEAQ (reference sequence). The CDR3 spans 13 residues. This chain's CDR3 is CASSLGGGNEQFF. In nucleotides, the CDR3 is TGTGCCAGCAGCTTAGGAGGGGGCAATGAGCAGTTCTTC. Supplemented by reference TRBV7-7 and TRBJ2-1, the full variable domain reads GAGVSQSPRYKVTKRGQDVTLRCDPISSHATLYWYQQALGQGPEFLTYFNYEAQPDKSGLPSDRFSAERPEGSISTLTIQRTEQRDSAMYRCASSLGGGNEQFFGPGTRLTVL.

This clone was detected a few times. This chain links TRBV10-3 with TRBJ2-3, with TRBD2 matching over 9 bases. With 6 bases clipped from V and 0 bases from J, the junction kept 7 bases outside the gene matches. This CDR3 is built from 16 residues. Per germline, CDR1 ENHRY and CDR2 SYGVKD. In DNA, the CDR3 is TGTGCCATCAGCGGGACTAGCAGGACTAGCACAGATACGCAGTATTTT. Translation: CAISGTSRTSTDTQYF.

This chain joins TRBV7-2 and TRBJ2-7; D is possibly TRBD2 (6 bases). V was shortened by 1 base and J by 6 bases, with 22 bases between the two germline ends. CDR3 length equals 17 residues. From germline, CDR1 is SGHTA and CDR2 FQGNSA. The CDR3 DNA reads TGTGCCAGCAGCTTAGAAGGAGGGGCGGCGGGTTCGCTCGAGCAGTACTTC. Amino acid sequence: CASSLEGGAAGSLEQYF.

Only a few counts were recorded for this clone. The chain has TRBV30 and TRBJ2-7; maybe TRBD1 (5 bases). The CDR3 length is 14 residues. With 0 bases removed from V and 5 bases from J, the gap between germline ends came to 14 bases. Germline assignment: CDR1 GTSNPN and CDR2 SVGIG (reference sequence). The CDR3 nucleotides are TGTGCCTGGAGTGTATTTCCAGGGATGAACGAGCAGTACTTC. Protein product: CAWSVFPGMNEQYF.

This clone was seen only a few times. The chain uses TRBV28 and TRBJ2-1; D is ambiguous. The CDR3 runs to 11 residues. V was pared by 6 bases and J by 6 bases, with 6 bases between. Germline assignment: CDR1 MDHEN and CDR2 SYDVKM. This CDR3 is CASSILNEQFF. DNA of the CDR3: TGTGCCAGCAGCATTCTCAATGAGCAGTTCTTC.

The CDR3 sequence is CASSRLEGASQPQHF. The CDR3 nucleotides are TGTGCCAGCAGCCGCCTCGAGGGGGCAAGTCAGCCCCAGCATTTT. This chain joins TRBV14 and TRBJ1-5, with TRBD1 matching over 7 bases. Trimming took 4 bases from V and 6 from J; bases not matched to a gene: 9. The CDR3 length is 15 residues. Germline CDR1 is SGHDN and CDR2 is FVKESK.

V gene TRBV18 combines with J gene TRBJ2-7; D not resolved. The CDR3 is 13 amino acids. Germline lookup yields CDR1 KGHSH and CDR2 LQKENI. V was cut by 3 bases and J by 2 bases, with 8 bases left in between. In DNA form, the CDR3 reads TGTGCCAGCTCACCTCAAGGAACCTACGAGCAGTACTTC. This sequence encodes CASSPQGTYEQYF.

The chain combines TRBV29-1 with TRBJ1-1, with a possible D match to TRBD1 (5 bases). The CDR3 totals 15 residues. V gave up 8 bases and J gave up 4 bases, with 23 bases separating them. Germline CDR1 SQVTM, CDR2 ANQGSEA. CDR3 loop: CSSTYIGGSVTEAFF. The CDR3 DNA follows: TGCAGCTCAACCTACATCGGGGGTTCCGTCACTGAAGCTTTCTTT.

With respect to this clone: One junction end does not reproduce the germline sequence, and a read error may be involved. The chain has TRBV7-7 and TRBJ1-1; D remains ambiguous. From germline, CDR1 is SSHAT and CDR2 FNYEAQ (reference sequence). The CDR3 extends over 13 amino acids. The CDR3 protein is CASSYTLNTEAFF. The CDR3 DNA is TGTGCTAGCAGCTATACCTTGAACACTGAAGCTTTCTTT.

This clone was seen a handful of times. The CDR3 nucleotides are TGTGCCATCAGTCTCTCGGGGCTTGTCTACGAGCAGTACTTC. It encodes CAISLSGLVYEQYF. The chain carries TRBV10-3 and TRBJ2-7; D tentatively fits TRBD1 or TRBD2 (5 bases each). V lost 5 bases and J 3 bases, leaving 14 bases between the germline ends. Germline values: CDR1 ENHRY, CDR2 SYGVKD. The CDR3 is made up of 14 amino acids.

This clone has a handful of counts. The chain carries TRBV18 and TRBJ2-7; a weak D match, TRBD1 (5 bases). The CDR3 totals 17 residues. Germline CDR1 and CDR2: KGHSH and LQKENI. Trimming cost V 2 bases and J 5 bases, with 22 bases left between them. DNA of the CDR3: TGTGCCAGCTCACCAGTCCTAGTGGGGCAGGGCCCCAACGAGCAGTACTTC. Translated, it gives CASSPVLVGQGPNEQYF.

The chain has TRBV5-4 and TRBJ1-2; D uncertain. V gave up 3 bases and J gave up 5 bases, with 11 bases separating them. Germline V lookup: CDR1 SGHNT, CDR2 YYREEE (reference sequence). CDR3 size: 13 residues. DNA for the CDR3: TGTGCCAGCAGCTCAGCCAGCGTTTATGGCTACACCTTC. Residues: CASSSASVYGYTF.

The CDR3 loop reads CASSPQNGKYEQYF. Here the CDR3 DNA reads TGTGCCAGCAGCCCCCAAAATGGGAAGTACGAGCAGTACTTC. The genes are TRBV14 and TRBJ2-7; D is ambiguous. V was shortened by 4 bases and J by 4 bases, with 14 bases between the two germline ends. Germline V gene data show CDR1 as SGHDN and CDR2 as FVKESK. The CDR3 extends over 14 amino acids.

This clone was detected many times. The chain recombines TRBV14 with TRBJ2-1; TRBD2 aligns across 9 bases. Germline V CDR1 and CDR2: SGHDN, FVKESK. The CDR3 has 16 residues. J was trimmed by 4 bases and V by 3 bases; bases with no gene match: 7. Here the CDR3 DNA reads TGTGCCAGCAGCCACCTCGGGCTAGCGGGGTACAATGAGCAGTTCTTC. Amino acid sequence: CASSHLGLAGYNEQFF.

There are many counts of this clone. V and J are TRBV30 and TRBJ2-7; 8 nucleotides agree with TRBD1. V lost 7 bases to trimming and J lost 10 bases; unmatched junction nucleotides: 12. The CDR3 runs 12 residues. From germline, CDR1 is GTSNPN and CDR2 SVGIG (reference sequence). CDR3 nucleotide sequence: TGTGCCTTAAGGACAGGGCGGTTGACACAGTACTTC. Protein product: CALRTGRLTQYF.